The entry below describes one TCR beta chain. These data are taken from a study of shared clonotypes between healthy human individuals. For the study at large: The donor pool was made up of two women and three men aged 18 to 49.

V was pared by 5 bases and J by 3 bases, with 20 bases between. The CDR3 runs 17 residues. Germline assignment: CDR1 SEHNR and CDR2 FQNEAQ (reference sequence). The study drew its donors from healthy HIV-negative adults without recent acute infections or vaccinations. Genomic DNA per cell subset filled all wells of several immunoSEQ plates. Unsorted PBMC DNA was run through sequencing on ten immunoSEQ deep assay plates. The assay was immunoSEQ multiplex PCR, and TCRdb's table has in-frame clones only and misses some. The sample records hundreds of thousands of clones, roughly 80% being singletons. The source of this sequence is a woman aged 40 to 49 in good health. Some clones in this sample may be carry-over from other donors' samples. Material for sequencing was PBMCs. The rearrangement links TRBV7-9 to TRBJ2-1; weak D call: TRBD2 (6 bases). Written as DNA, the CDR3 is TGTGCCAGCAGCCTACGTCGTTGGATTAGCGGCTACAATGAGCAGTTCTTC. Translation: CASSLRRWISGYNEQFF.